Below, 13 T cell receptor beta chains from the same sample are listed, as sequenced in a study of vaccination effects on CD4 cells after COVID-19. Their recognized antigens are unknown. Libraries were prepared by immunoSEQ multiplex PCR; TCRdb keeps only in-frame clonotypes and omits some of them. The repertoire holds 78,000 or so clones, with more than 60% as singletons. Sequencing followed a ViraFEST assay step that expanded antigen-specific CD4+ T cells with viral peptide pools. Following 10 days of culture, CD4+ T cells were isolated. Previously uninfected by SARS-CoV-2, the vaccine recipients also showed negative nucleocapsid antibodies. Sequenced material: CD4+ T cells from PBMCs cultured with SARS-CoV-2 spike peptides, taken before COVID-19 vaccination. The source is a human donor who received a COVID-19 vaccine.

In its sample, this clone was seen once. The rearrangement joins TRBV18 to TRBJ1-1; the D gene is possibly TRBD1 (5 bases). Germline CDR1 KGHSH, CDR2 LQKENI. Trimming shortened V by 3 bases and J by 1 base, and 6 bases separated the two germline ends. The CDR3 loop spans 13 amino acids. The CDR3 nucleotides are TGTGCCAGCTCACCCAGGGCGAACACTGAAGCTTTCTTT. This translates into CASSPRANTEAFF.

The V and J genes are TRBV13 and TRBJ1-2; no reliable D call. The germline V gene encodes CDR1 PRHDT and CDR2 FYEKMQ (reference sequence). Trimming left V 6 bases short and J 3 bases short, with 5 bases between. The CDR3 contains 11 residues. The CDR3 reads CASRRDYGYTF. The DNA for the CDR3 is TGTGCCAGCAGGCGGGACTATGGCTACACCTTC.

The J gene is TRBJ1-1, the V gene TRBV6-6; 8 bases align to TRBD1. Germline loops: CDR1 MNHNY, CDR2 SVGAGI (reference sequence). Trimming took 6 bases from V and 4 from J; bases not matched to a gene: 7. The CDR3 covers 14 residues. The CDR3 sequence is CASRPNTGGTEAFF. The CDR3 region has the DNA TGTGCCAGCAGACCTAACACAGGGGGCACTGAAGCTTTCTTT.

The CDR3 DNA sequence: TGTGCCAGTAGTATAGAGGCACTCCGCTCCTACAATGAGCAGTTCTTC. This encodes CASSIEALRSYNEQFF. V usage is TRBV19 and J usage is TRBJ2-1; D unclear. This CDR3 has 16 amino acids. The germline V and J ends were trimmed by 0 bases and 0 bases, with 9 bases remaining between them. Germline CDR1 LNHDA, CDR2 SQIVND (reference sequence).

J is TRBJ2-4 and V is TRBV5-1; 9 bases are shared with TRBD1. This CDR3 is built from 14 residues. Trimming took 4 bases from V and 9 from J; bases not matched to a gene: 8. Germline-derived CDR1 and CDR2 are SGHRS and YFSETQ. In DNA form, the CDR3 reads TGCGCCAGCAGCCCACGGGACAGGGCCGTCATTCAGTACTTC. It encodes CASSPRDRAVIQYF.

The chain couples TRBV3-1 (or the pseudogene TRBV3-2) to TRBJ1-4, with D perhaps matching TRBD1 (5 bases). CDR1 and CDR2 from the germline V gene are LGHDT and YNNKEL (reference sequence). The CDR3 length is 15 residues. The V gene lost 4 bases and the J gene lost 11 bases, with 20 bases spanning the gap. The CDR3 is CASSLASGQGWKLFF. In DNA form, the CDR3 reads TGTGCCAGCAGCCTCGCTTCAGGGCAGGGATGGAAACTGTTTTTT.

V is TRBV5-1 and J is TRBJ1-1; D uncertain. Trimming pared 3 bases from V and 1 base from J, leaving 13 bases between. CDR1 is SGHRS, CDR2 YFSETQ, per germline. This CDR3 region has 15 residues. The DNA of the CDR3 is TGCGCCAGCAGCTACGGAGACGGGCCGAACACTGAAGCTTTCTTT. Encoded protein: CASSYGDGPNTEAFF.

V usage is TRBV9 and J usage is TRBJ1-1; D is unresolved. Germline values: CDR1 SGDLS, CDR2 YYNGEE. The CDR3 spans 13 residues. The V end was cut by 2 bases, the J end by 3 bases, with 8 bases between. CDR3 nucleotides: TGTGCCAGCAGCGTTAACGTTCACACTGAAGCTTTCTTT. This codes for CASSVNVHTEAFF.

The chain uses TRBV7-2 and TRBJ1-1; 7 bases match TRBD1. CDR1 is SGHTA, CDR2 FQGNSA, per germline. The junction had 5 bases not matched to a gene; V was cut back by 4 bases and J by 0 bases. This CDR3 has 15 residues. The CDR3: CASSYQTGMNTEAFF. The DNA for the CDR3 is TGTGCCAGCAGCTACCAGACAGGGATGAACACTGAAGCTTTCTTT.

This chain connects TRBV3-1 (or the pseudogene TRBV3-2) to TRBJ2-4, with 9 bases that match TRBD2. The germline V gene has CDR1 LGHDT and CDR2 YNNKEL (reference sequence). J was trimmed by 9 bases and V by 4 bases; bases with no gene match: 13. This CDR3 region has 16 residues. The CDR3 loop is CASSPVQRGETVIQYF. In nucleotides, the CDR3 is TGTGCCAGCAGCCCTGTGCAGCGGGGGGAGACGGTCATTCAGTACTTC.

This chain uses TRBV24-1 with TRBJ1-4; D gene ambiguous. Trimming took off 9 bases at V and 4 bases at J, with 11 bases between the two ends. Looked up from germline, CDR1 is KGHDR and CDR2 is SFDVKD. CDR3 length: 13 residues. CDR3 region: CATGGQNNEKLFF. CDR3 in DNA: TGTGCCACCGGTGGGCAGAATAATGAAAAACTGTTTTTT.

The chain joins TRBV7-3 to TRBJ2-6, with TRBD1 matching 7 bases. Germline-derived CDR1 and CDR2 are SGHTA and FQGTGA. Germline trimming cut 3 bases from V and 2 bases from J; bases unmatched to any gene: 10. The CDR3 sequence is 18 residues long. The CDR3 here is CASSLERQGVAGANVLTF. The DNA for the CDR3 is TGTGCCAGCAGCTTGGAGAGACAGGGCGTCGCTGGGGCCAACGTCCTGACTTTC.

This sequence joins TRBV11-3 and TRBJ2-1; D unclear. The CDR3 runs to 13 residues. V was pared by 3 bases and J by 3 bases, with 6 bases between. Germline lookup yields CDR1 SGHNT and CDR2 YENEEA. This CDR3 reads CASSFNNYNEQFF. The CDR3 bases are TGTGCCAGCAGCTTTAACAACTACAATGAGCAGTTCTTC.